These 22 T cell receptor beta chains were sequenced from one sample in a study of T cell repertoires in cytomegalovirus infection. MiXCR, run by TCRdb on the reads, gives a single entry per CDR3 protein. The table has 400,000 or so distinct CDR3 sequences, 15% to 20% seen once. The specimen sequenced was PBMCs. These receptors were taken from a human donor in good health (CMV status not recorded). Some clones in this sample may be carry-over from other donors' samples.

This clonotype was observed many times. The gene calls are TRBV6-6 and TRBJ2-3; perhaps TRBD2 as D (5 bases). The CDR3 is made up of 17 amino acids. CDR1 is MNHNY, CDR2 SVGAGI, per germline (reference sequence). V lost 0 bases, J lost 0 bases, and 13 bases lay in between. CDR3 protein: CASSYSRYGESTDTQYF. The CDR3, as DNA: TGTGCCAGCAGTTACTCGAGATACGGGGAGAGCACAGATACGCAGTATTTT.

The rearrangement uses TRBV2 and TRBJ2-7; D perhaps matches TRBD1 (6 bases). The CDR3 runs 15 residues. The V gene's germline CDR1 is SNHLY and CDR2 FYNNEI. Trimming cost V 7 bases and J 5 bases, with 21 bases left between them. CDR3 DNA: TGTGCCAGCAACTACCTCAGGGGTATGGGTAACGAGCAGTACTTC. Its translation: CASNYLRGMGNEQYF.

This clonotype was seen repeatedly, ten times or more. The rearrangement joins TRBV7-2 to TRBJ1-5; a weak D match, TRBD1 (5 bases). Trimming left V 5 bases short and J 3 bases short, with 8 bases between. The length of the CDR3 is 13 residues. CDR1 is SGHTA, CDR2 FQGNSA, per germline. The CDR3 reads CASSAGHNQPQHF. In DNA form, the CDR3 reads TGTGCCAGCAGCGCAGGACACAATCAGCCCCAGCATTTT.

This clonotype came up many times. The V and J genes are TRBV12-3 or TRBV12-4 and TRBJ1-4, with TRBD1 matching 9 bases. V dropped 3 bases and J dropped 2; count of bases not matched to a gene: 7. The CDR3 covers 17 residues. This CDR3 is CASSFAHRGPTNEKLFF. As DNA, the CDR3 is TGTGCCAGCAGTTTTGCCCACAGGGGGCCGACTAATGAAAAACTGTTTTTT.

The CDR3 DNA sequence: TGTGCCAGCAGTTTCGACGGAAACACCATATATTTT. This translates into CASSFDGNTIYF. This rearrangement joins TRBV12-3 or TRBV12-4 to TRBJ1-3; D uncertain. CDR3 length equals 12 residues. Trimming cost V 3 bases and J 4 bases, with 4 bases left between them.

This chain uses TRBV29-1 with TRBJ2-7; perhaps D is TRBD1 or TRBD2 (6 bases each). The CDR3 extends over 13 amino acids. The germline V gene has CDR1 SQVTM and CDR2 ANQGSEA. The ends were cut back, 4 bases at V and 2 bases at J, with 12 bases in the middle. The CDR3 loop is CSVVGGPTYEQYF. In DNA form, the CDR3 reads TGCAGCGTTGTAGGGGGGCCCACCTACGAGCAGTACTTC.

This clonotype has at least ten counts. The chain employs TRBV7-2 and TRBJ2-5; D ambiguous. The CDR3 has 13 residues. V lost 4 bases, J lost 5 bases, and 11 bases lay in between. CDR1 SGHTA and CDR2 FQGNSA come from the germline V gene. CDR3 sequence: CASSSRGQETQYF. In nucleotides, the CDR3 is TGTGCCAGCAGCTCACGTGGCCAGGAGACCCAGTACTTC.

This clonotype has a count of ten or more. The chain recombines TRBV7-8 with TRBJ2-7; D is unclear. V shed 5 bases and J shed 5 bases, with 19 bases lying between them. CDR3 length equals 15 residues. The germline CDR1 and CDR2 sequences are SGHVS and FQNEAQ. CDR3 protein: CASSPGPLGPNEQYF. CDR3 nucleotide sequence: TGTGCCAGCAGCCCCGGCCCCCTTGGGCCCAACGAGCAGTACTTC.

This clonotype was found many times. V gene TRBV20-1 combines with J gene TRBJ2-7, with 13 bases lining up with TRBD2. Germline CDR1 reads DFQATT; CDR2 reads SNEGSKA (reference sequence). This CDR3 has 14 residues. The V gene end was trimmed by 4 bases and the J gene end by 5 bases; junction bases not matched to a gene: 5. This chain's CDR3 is CSANGLAGAHEQYF. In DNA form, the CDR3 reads TGCAGTGCTAATGGACTAGCGGGAGCCCACGAGCAGTACTTC.

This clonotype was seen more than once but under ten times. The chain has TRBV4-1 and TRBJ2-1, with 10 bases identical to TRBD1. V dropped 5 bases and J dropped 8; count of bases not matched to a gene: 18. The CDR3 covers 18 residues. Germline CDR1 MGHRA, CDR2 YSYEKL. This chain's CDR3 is CASSGALGDRGCGDEQFF. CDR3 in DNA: TGCGCCAGCAGCGGAGCCTTGGGGGACAGGGGTTGCGGCGATGAGCAGTTCTTC.

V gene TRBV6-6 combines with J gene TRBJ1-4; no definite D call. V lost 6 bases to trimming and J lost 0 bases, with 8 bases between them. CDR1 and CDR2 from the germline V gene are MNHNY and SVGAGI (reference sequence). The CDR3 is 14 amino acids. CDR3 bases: TGTGCCAGCAGCTCAGTTACAACTAATGAAAAACTGTTTTTT. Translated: CASSSVTTNEKLFF.

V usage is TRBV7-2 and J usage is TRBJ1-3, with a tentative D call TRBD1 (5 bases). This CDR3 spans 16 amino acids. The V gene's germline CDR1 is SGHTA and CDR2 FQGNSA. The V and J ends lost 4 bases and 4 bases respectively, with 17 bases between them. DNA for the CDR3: TGTGCCAGCAGCTGGGCCGGGACTCGAGAAGGAAACACCATATATTTT. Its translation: CASSWAGTREGNTIYF.

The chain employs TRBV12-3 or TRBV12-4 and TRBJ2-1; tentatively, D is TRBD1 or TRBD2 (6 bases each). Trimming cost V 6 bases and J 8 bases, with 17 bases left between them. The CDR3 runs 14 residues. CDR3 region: CASRPGLGGDEQFF. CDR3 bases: TGTGCCAGCAGGCCGGGACTTGGGGGCGATGAGCAGTTCTTC.

CDR3 coding DNA: TGTGCCAGCTCACCACCCGCTTTAGAAGAGACCCAGTACTTC. This gives the protein CASSPPALEETQYF. The gene calls are TRBV18 and TRBJ2-5; no firm D call. The V end was cut by 0 bases, the J end by 3 bases, with 8 bases between. This CDR3 spans 14 amino acids. Germline assignment: CDR1 KGHSH and CDR2 LQKENI.

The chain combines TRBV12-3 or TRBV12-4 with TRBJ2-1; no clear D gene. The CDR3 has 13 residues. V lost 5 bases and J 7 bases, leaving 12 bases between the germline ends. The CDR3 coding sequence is TGTGCCAGCAGTCCTTGGGGAATTAATGAGCAGTTCTTC. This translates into CASSPWGINEQFF.

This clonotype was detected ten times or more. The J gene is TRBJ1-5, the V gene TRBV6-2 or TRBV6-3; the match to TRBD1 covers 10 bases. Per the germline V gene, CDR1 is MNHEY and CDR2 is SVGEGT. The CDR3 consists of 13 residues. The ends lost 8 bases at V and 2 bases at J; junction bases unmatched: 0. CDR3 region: CASGQGGNQPQHF. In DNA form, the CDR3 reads TGTGCCAGCGGACAGGGGGGCAATCAGCCCCAGCATTTT.

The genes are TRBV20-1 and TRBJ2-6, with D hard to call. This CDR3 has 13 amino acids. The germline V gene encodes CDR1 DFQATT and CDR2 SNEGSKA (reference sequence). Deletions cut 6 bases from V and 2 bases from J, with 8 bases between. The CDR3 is CSAVVAGANVLTF. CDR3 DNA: TGCAGTGCAGTGGTAGCTGGGGCCAACGTCCTGACTTTC.

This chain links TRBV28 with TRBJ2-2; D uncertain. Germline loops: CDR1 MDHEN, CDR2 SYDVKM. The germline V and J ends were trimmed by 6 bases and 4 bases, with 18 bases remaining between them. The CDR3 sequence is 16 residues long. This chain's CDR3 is CASRFRLRQATGELFF. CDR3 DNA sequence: TGTGCCAGCAGATTCCGCCTCCGGCAGGCCACCGGGGAGCTGTTTTTT.

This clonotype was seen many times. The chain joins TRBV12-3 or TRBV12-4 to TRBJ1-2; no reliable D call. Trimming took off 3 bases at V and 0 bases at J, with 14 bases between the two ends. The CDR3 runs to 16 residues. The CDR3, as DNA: TGTGCCAGCAGTTTTGGGTCGCTAGTCACTAACTATGGCTACACCTTC. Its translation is CASSFGSLVTNYGYTF.

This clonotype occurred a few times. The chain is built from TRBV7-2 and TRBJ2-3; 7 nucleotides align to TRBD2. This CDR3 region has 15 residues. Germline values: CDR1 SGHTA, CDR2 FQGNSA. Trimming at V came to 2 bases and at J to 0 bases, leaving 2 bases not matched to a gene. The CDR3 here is CASSLYSGSTDTQYF. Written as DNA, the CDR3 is TGTGCCAGCAGCTTATATAGCGGGAGCACAGATACGCAGTATTTT.

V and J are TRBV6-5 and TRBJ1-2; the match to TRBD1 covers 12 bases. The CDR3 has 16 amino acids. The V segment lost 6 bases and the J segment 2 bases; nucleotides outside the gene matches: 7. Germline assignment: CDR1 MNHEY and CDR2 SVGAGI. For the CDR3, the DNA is TGTGCCAGCAGCCCCGGGACAGGGGGCGCAAACTATGGCTACACCTTC. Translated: CASSPGTGGANYGYTF.

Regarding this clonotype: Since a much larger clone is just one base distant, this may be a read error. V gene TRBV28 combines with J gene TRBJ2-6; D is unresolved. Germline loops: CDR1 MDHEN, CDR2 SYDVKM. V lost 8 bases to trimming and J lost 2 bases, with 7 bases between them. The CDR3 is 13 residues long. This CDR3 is CASLTTGANVLTF. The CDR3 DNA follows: TGTGCCAGCCTTACCACTGGGGCCAACGTCCTGACTTTC.